This T cell receptor (beta chain) was sequenced during a study of blood T cell repertoires in COVID-19 (dated by TCRdb to about 2020). For the wider study: The collaborator samples originated in the United States, Italy and Spain and spanned the acute and convalescent phases of COVID-19. The material from the prospective study consisted of cDNA or gDNA derived from T cells, B-cell-depleted T cells, or PBMCs. Deeply sampled blood TCRbeta repertoires from subjects exposed to, actively infected with, or recovered from COVID-19 were included in the dataset. The repertoires were released in a freely available public database intended as a resource for research on the immune response to SARS-CoV-2. The samples were drawn from two sources: the first 160 participants of the ongoing ImmuneRACE study, and some 1,300 subjects contributed by 6 global collaborators. Sample metadata almost always included a de-identified subject ID, COVID-19 status, age in years and sex. Where available, HLA class I and class II types were obtained from metadata supplied by the sample provider rather than from assay-based typing.

Points the paper makes about the study in general: The quantity of clinical and demographic metadata differed by source and by participant and was supplied without curation.

About this clone itself: Its binding antigen is unknown. Qualities for individual bases were not recorded, and no much larger clone is one base off.

The immunoSEQ Assay, a bias-controlled multiplex PCR, was used to amplify TCRbeta CDR3 regions from genomic DNA. As for how the authors treated the data: The number of nucleated cells in each sample was estimated from the amplification of reference gene primers within the assay. To quantify the absolute abundance of each unique TCRbeta CDR3 rearrangement, sequence reads were collapsed and filtered. For each sample, productive Simpson clonality was calculated as the square root of Simpson's diversity index across productive rearrangements. TCRdb re-hosts the immuneACCESS table, in-frame sequences only. Its copies lack some clones; in the studies checked, an unresolved V gene accounts for under half of them, and the cause for the rest is not known. The DNA was the basis for D and trimming; V, J and clone size are from that table. This sample holds some 15,000 clones; about 90% were observed only once. The top ten clones comprise around 2.9% of the sample.

The collaborating institutions used their own protocols to collect whole blood in K2EDTA tubes. Collaborator samples were shipped for TCRbeta analysis as frozen whole blood, isolated PBMCs, or DNA extracted from either sample type. V loses 4 bases, J loses 0 bases, and the germline ends lie 14 bases apart. The CDR3 holds 16 amino acids from the cysteine to the phenylalanine. The DNA shown is the 48-base CDR3, in frame from base 1. CDR1 and CDR2 are read off the germline V gene as LGHNA and YSLEER. Source material: peripheral blood. This sequence originates from a human donor in a cohort sampled during active COVID-19. The V and J genes are TRBV4-3 and TRBJ2-3; a weak D assignment points to TRBD2 (6 bases agree). This receptor has the CDR3 CASSLRLARSTDTQYF. The DNA sequence is TGCGCCAGCAGCCTAAGGCTAGCGCGCAGCACAGATACGCAGTATTTT.